A selection of T cell receptor beta chains follows, all from one sample in a study of CXCR3 chemokines and chemotherapy response in bladder cancer. One entry per CDR3 protein, called by TCRdb with MiXCR from the PCR reads. The sample holds 3,000 or so distinct CDR3 sequences, roughly 10% seen once. This specimen was collected from a patient whose treatment included neoadjuvant chemotherapy. The receptors originated from a human donor with bladder cancer that responded to neoadjuvant chemotherapy. The CDR3 runs from the conserved cysteine through the conserved F or W. D genes are given only for firm matches. Expanded clones get a size class; other rows say once, few or many, or leave the size out.

v_gene	abundance	d_gene	j_gene	CDR3aa	CDR3nt
TRBV6-6	medium-sized	TRBD1	TRBJ1-6	CASSSSRDSNSPLHF	TGTGCCAGCAGTTCAAGTCGGGACAGCAATTCACCCCTCCACTTT
TRBV19	medium-sized	-	TRBJ2-3	CASSIRGLDRFDTQYF	TGTGCCAGTAGTATCCGTGGGTTAGACCGGTTCGATACGCAGTATTTT
TRBV12-5	medium-sized	-	TRBJ2-1	CASGNRVPSYNEQFF	TGTGCTAGTGGCAACAGGGTCCCTTCCTACAATGAGCAGTTCTTC
TRBV7-9	medium-sized	-	TRBJ2-1	CASSRGLREQFF	TGTGCCAGCAGCCGAGGACTGCGGGAGCAGTTCTTC
TRBV28	many	-	TRBJ2-7	CASSPRGTSYEQYF	TGTGCCAGCAGCCCCCGCGGCACCTCCTACGAGCAGTACTTC
TRBV5-4	many	-	TRBJ2-1	CASSLSRSYNEQFF	TGTGCCAGCAGCTTGTCCCGGTCCTACAATGAGCAGTTCTTC
TRBV29-1	medium-sized	-	TRBJ2-3	CSVVRSTDTQYF	TGCAGCGTTGTGCGGAGCACAGATACGCAGTATTTT
TRBV7-2	-	-	TRBJ2-4	CASSSQADKNIQYF	TGTGCCAGCAGCTCACAGGCGGACAAAAACATTCAGTACTTC
TRBV6-5	many	-	TRBJ1-3	CASSLEGSGNTIYF	TGTGCCAGCAGTTTGGAGGGGAGCGGAAACACCATATATTTT
TRBV25-1	many	TRBD1	TRBJ1-6	CASSWDRGNSPLHF	TGTGCCAGCAGTTGGGACAGGGGTAATTCACCCCTCCACTTT
TRBV6-2/TRBV6-3	many	-	TRBJ2-7	CASSSIAYEQYF	TGTGCCAGCAGTTCCATTGCCTACGAGCAGTACTTC
TRBV6-1	large	-	TRBJ2-1	CASSEGVSSPRLQFF	TGTGCCAGCAGTGAAGGTGTATCCTCCCCTAGGTTGCAGTTCTTC
TRBV18	many	-	TRBJ2-2	CASSPPSGNTGELFF	TGTGCCAGCTCACCACCTTCAGGGAACACCGGGGAGCTGTTTTTT
TRBV7-2	medium-sized	-	TRBJ2-2	CASSLRGQDTGELFF	TGTGCCAGCAGCTTAAGGGGCCAGGACACCGGGGAGCTGTTTTTT
TRBV12-3/TRBV12-4	many	-	TRBJ1-6	CASSLARGGKSPLHF	TGTGCCAGCAGTTTAGCCCGGGGGGGAAAATCACCCCTCCACTTT
TRBV6-2/TRBV6-3	medium-sized	-	TRBJ1-2	CASREVWGYTF	TGTGCCAGCAGAGAGGTGTGGGGCTACACCTTC
TRBV15	many	TRBD2	TRBJ2-1	CATSSPELAGTYNEQFF	TGTGCCACCAGCAGCCCAGAACTAGCGGGCACCTACAATGAGCAGTTCTTC
TRBV6-2/TRBV6-3	many	TRBD1	TRBJ1-5	CASSRQGTQPQHF	TGTGCCAGCAGTCGACAGGGGACTCAGCCCCAGCATTTT
TRBV6-6	medium-sized	TRBD2	TRBJ2-3	CASSYSLVAGGSTDTQYF	TGTGCCAGCAGTTACTCCCTGGTAGCGGGGGGTAGCACAGATACGCAGTATTTT
TRBV7-3	many	-	TRBJ2-2	CASSPWGGLNTGELFF	TGTGCCAGCAGCCCATGGGGCGGGTTGAACACCGGGGAGCTGTTTTTT
TRBV18	many	-	TRBJ2-3	CASSPGQLSTDTQYF	TGTGCCAGCTCACCCGGGCAGTTAAGTACAGATACGCAGTATTTT
TRBV27	many	-	TRBJ2-5	CASSPPWGRPDQETQYF	TGTGCCAGCAGTCCCCCTTGGGGACGCCCGGACCAAGAGACCCAGTACTTC
TRBV6-1	medium-sized	TRBD1	TRBJ2-7	CASSPAPGQVYEQYF	TGTGCCAGCAGTCCCGCTCCGGGACAGGTCTACGAGCAGTACTTC
TRBV13	medium-sized	-	TRBJ2-7	CASSLDVRDYEQYF	TGTGCCAGCAGCTTAGACGTCAGGGATTACGAGCAGTACTTC
TRBV6-1	medium-sized	-	TRBJ1-1	CASWGDTEAFF	TGTGCCAGCTGGGGGGACACTGAAGCTTTCTTT
TRBV6-2/TRBV6-3	many	TRBD1	TRBJ2-1	CASSPGTGGRDEQFF	TGTGCCAGCAGCCCTGGGACAGGGGGCAGGGATGAGCAGTTCTTC
TRBV19	many	TRBD1	TRBJ2-5	CASSETGVVRETQYF	TGTGCCAGTAGTGAGACAGGGGTTGTGAGAGAGACCCAGTACTTC
TRBV18	many	-	TRBJ1-5	CASSPIELGPQHF	TGTGCCAGCTCACCAATTGAGCTGGGGCCCCAGCATTTT
TRBV19	medium-sized	-	TRBJ1-1	CASSLWGGGDGTEAFF	TGTGCCAGTAGTCTATGGGGTGGCGGCGACGGAACTGAAGCTTTCTTT
TRBV12-3/TRBV12-4	few	TRBD1	TRBJ2-1	CASSDGTDYNEQFF	TGTGCCAGCAGCGATGGGACAGACTACAATGAGCAGTTCTTC
TRBV6-5	many	TRBD2	TRBJ2-7	CASRPFNPRGTSGTYEQYF	TGTGCCAGCAGACCTTTTAACCCGCGCGGGACTAGCGGAACCTACGAGCAGTACTTC
TRBV7-2	many	-	TRBJ1-5	CASSPGRTHQPQHF	TGTGCCAGCAGCCCGGGCAGGACCCATCAGCCCCAGCATTTT
TRBV20-1	-	-	TRBJ1-1	CSARRDTEAFF	TGCAGTGCTAGGCGGGACACTGAAGCTTTCTTT
TRBV18	many	-	TRBJ2-3	CASSPRTLDDTQYF	TGTGCCAGCTCACCCCGAACCCTGGACGATACGCAGTATTTT
TRBV2	-	-	TRBJ2-3	CASSEASTQYF	TGTGCCAGCAGTGAAGCTTCGACGCAGTATTTT
TRBV20-1	few	TRBD2	TRBJ2-5	CSARSGGAQETQYF	TGCAGTGCTAGAAGCGGGGGGGCCCAAGAGACCCAGTACTTC
TRBV6-5	many	TRBD2	TRBJ2-1	CASSSLAGGDNEQFF	TGTGCCAGCAGTTCCCTAGCGGGGGGCGACAATGAGCAGTTCTTC